What follows are 23 T cell receptor beta chains derived from one specimen sequenced in a study of cytomegalovirus exposure and HLA in healthy donors. Here immunoSEQ multiplex PCR was the method, and the copy in TCRdb shows in-frame clones only, minus some. The table shows tens of thousands of clones, with 90% to 95% occurring only once. The sample taken for sequencing was PBMCs. The receptors were sampled from a man aged 18 to 29 in good health and CMV-seronegative.

V usage is TRBV28 and J usage is TRBJ2-7; D is uncertain. Trimming removed 4 bases at V and 3 bases at J, with 4 bases between. From germline, CDR1 is MDHEN and CDR2 SYDVKM. CDR3 length equals 11 residues. CDR3 in amino acids: CASSSLYEQYF. DNA of the CDR3: TGTGCCAGCAGTTCCCTCTACGAGCAGTACTTC. Full variable domain (outside the CDR3, taken from reference TRBV28 and TRBJ2-7): DVKVTQSSRYLVKRTGEKVFLECVQDMDHENMFWYRQDPGLGLRLIYFSYDVKMKEKGDIPEGYSVSREKKERFSLILESASTNQTSMYLCASSSLYEQYFGPGTRLTVT.

The chain links TRBV7-2 to TRBJ2-1; 11 bases are a match to TRBD2. With 4 bases clipped from V and 6 bases from J, the junction kept 8 bases outside the gene matches. CDR1 SGHTA and CDR2 FQGNSA come from the germline V gene. CDR3 length: 16 residues. The CDR3 coding sequence is TGTGCCAGCAGCTCACCTAGCGGGAGGTTTGCCAATGAGCAGTTCTTC. Translated: CASSSPSGRFANEQFF.

The V and J genes are TRBV6-5 and TRBJ2-3; 8 bases are shared with TRBD2. Unmatched junction bases numbered 9, after V lost 5 bases and J lost 5 bases. The CDR3 sequence is 15 residues long. Germline V gene sequence: CDR1 MNHEY, CDR2 SVGAGI. The CDR3, as DNA: TGTGCCAGCAGTACGATCGGACTAGCAGAAGATACGCAGTATTTT. Protein product: CASSTIGLAEDTQYF.

This clone turned up a few times. The chain recombines TRBV5-1 with TRBJ2-2; D perhaps matches TRBD2 (7 bases). Trimming took 4 bases from V and 1 from J, leaving 17 bases between them. This CDR3 comprises 17 residues. Germline-derived CDR1 and CDR2 are SGHRS and YFSETQ. CDR3 region: CASSPRLGGGNTGELFF. The CDR3 nucleotides are TGCGCCAGCAGCCCTCGACTGGGAGGGGGGAACACCGGGGAGCTGTTTTTT.

The rearrangement links TRBV5-1 to TRBJ1-2, with TRBD1 matching 9 bases. Germline CDR1 is SGHRS and CDR2 is YFSETQ. There are 14 residues in the CDR3. J was trimmed by 7 bases and V by 3 bases; bases with no gene match: 7. The chain's CDR3 is CASSSGQGRGGYTF. The CDR3 DNA follows: TGCGCCAGCAGCTCCGGACAGGGGAGGGGTGGCTACACCTTC.

The CDR3 DNA reads as TGTGCCAGCTCCCGGACAGCTTCCTACGAGCAGTACTTC. Translation gives CASSRTASYEQYF. The V call is TRBV2, the J call TRBJ2-7, with a tentative D call TRBD1 (6 bases). The CDR3 totals 13 residues. V lost 8 bases and J lost 1, with 12 bases in between. Germline loops: CDR1 SNHLY, CDR2 FYNNEI.

This clone was seen only once. The V and J genes are TRBV28 and TRBJ2-1; 10 bases agree with TRBD2. From germline, CDR1 is MDHEN and CDR2 SYDVKM. The J segment lost 2 bases and the V segment lost 5 bases, leaving 9 bases of the junction unmatched. This CDR3 contains 17 residues. The CDR3 protein is CASSPPGLAFPYNEQFF. For the CDR3, the DNA is TGTGCCAGCAGTCCGCCGGGACTAGCGTTCCCCTACAATGAGCAGTTCTTC. The complete variable domain, with remaining parts taken from reference TRBV28 and TRBJ2-1, reads DVKVTQSSRYLVKRTGEKVFLECVQDMDHENMFWYRQDPGLGLRLIYFSYDVKMKEKGDIPEGYSVSREKKERFSLILESASTNQTSMYLCASSPPGLAFPYNEQFFGPGTRLTVL.

This clone is a singleton in its sample. The rearrangement joins TRBV6-4 to TRBJ1-2; 9 bases map to TRBD1. The CDR3 has 14 amino acids. V lost 7 bases to trimming and J lost 6 bases; unmatched junction nucleotides: 9. The germline CDR1 and CDR2 sequences are MRHNA and SNTAGT. The DNA for the CDR3 is TGTGCCAGCAAGAGGGACAGGGTAGGAGATGGCTACACCTTC. This encodes CASKRDRVGDGYTF.

V and J are TRBV5-5 and TRBJ2-3, with D possibly matching TRBD2 (5 bases). CDR1 SGHKS and CDR2 YYEKEE come from the germline V gene (reference sequence). This CDR3 comprises 17 residues. V lost 3 bases and J 3 bases, leaving 20 bases between the germline ends. DNA of the CDR3: TGTGCCAGCAGCTCCGGGCCTCTAGGCGGGTCGACAGATACGCAGTATTTT. This translates into CASSSGPLGGSTDTQYF.

The chain links TRBV5-4 to TRBJ2-5; possible D gene TRBD1, 6 bases. Trimming removed 1 base from V and 2 bases from J, with 12 bases in between. Looked up from germline, CDR1 is SGHNT and CDR2 is YYREEE (reference sequence). The CDR3 loop spans 15 amino acids. The CDR3 DNA follows: TGTGCCAGCAGCTTGAGTTTAGACAGGCAAGAGACCCAGTACTTC. Its protein is CASSLSLDRQETQYF.

This clone qualifies as medium-sized. The rearrangement joins TRBV28 to TRBJ2-7; D is uncertain. Germline assignment: CDR1 MDHEN and CDR2 SYDVKM. The CDR3 runs 13 residues. Trimming stripped 2 bases from V and 2 bases from J, with 7 bases between. The CDR3 loop reads CASSLSYTYEQYF. The DNA of the CDR3 is TGTGCCAGCAGTTTAAGTTACACCTACGAGCAGTACTTC.

This sequence joins TRBV2 and TRBJ2-1; TRBD2 is a possible D gene (6 bases). CDR3 length: 14 amino acids. Per germline, CDR1 SNHLY and CDR2 FYNNEI. V was shortened by 2 bases and J by 8 bases, with 13 bases between the two germline ends. Written as DNA, the CDR3 is TGTGCCAGCAGTGAATATTTTGGGGGGTATGAGCAGTTCTTC. This gives the protein CASSEYFGGYEQFF.

Worth noting for this clone: This CDR3 is missing its conserved last phenylalanine or tryptophan, likely due to a read error. V gene TRBV5-4 combines with J gene TRBJ1-2; D not certain. CDR3 length: 14 amino acids. Germline CDR1 reads SGHNT; CDR2 reads YYREEE (reference sequence). Trimming took off 0 bases at V and 4 bases at J, with 10 bases between the two ends. The CDR3 region is CASSLAGEIYGYTV. The CDR3 nucleotides are TGTGCCAGCAGCTTGGCCGGGGAGATCTATGGCTACACCGTC.

The rearrangement uses TRBV7-2 and TRBJ1-1; D is unresolved. The V end was cut by 1 base, the J end by 3 bases, with 12 bases between. The CDR3 covers 15 residues. Germline V lookup: CDR1 SGHTA, CDR2 FQGNSA. The CDR3 loop reads CASSLGESGDTEAFF. CDR3 DNA sequence: TGTGCCAGCAGCTTAGGGGAGTCTGGGGACACTGAAGCTTTCTTT.

CDR3 sequence: CASSERERVTDTQYF. CDR3 nucleotides: TGTGCCAGCAGTGAACGGGAGAGGGTCACAGATACGCAGTATTTT. V is TRBV2 and J is TRBJ2-3, with a weak D call TRBD2 (6 bases). The CDR3 is 15 amino acids. Deletions cut 2 bases from V and 2 bases from J, with 11 bases between. CDR1 is SNHLY and CDR2 is FYNNEI in the germline V gene.

The V and J genes are TRBV19 and TRBJ2-5; D might be TRBD2 (5 bases). There are 14 residues in the CDR3. The V end was cut by 3 bases, the J end by 2 bases, with 10 bases between. Germline assignment: CDR1 LNHDA and CDR2 SQIVND (reference sequence). The CDR3 sequence: CASSMSREQETQYF. The CDR3 DNA is TGTGCCAGTAGTATGTCAAGGGAGCAAGAGACCCAGTACTTC. Variable domain in full (rest from reference TRBV19 and TRBJ2-5): DGGITQSPKYLFRKEGQNVTLSCEQNLNHDAMYWYRQDPGQGLRLIYYSQIVNDFQKGDIAEGYSVSREKKESFPLTVTSAQKNPTAFYLCASSMSREQETQYFGPGTRLLVL.

This clone was observed a single time. The V and J genes are TRBV6-1 and TRBJ1-2, with no clear D. Trimming cost V 4 bases and J 3 bases, with 3 bases left between them. The CDR3 is 11 amino acids. Germline V CDR1 and CDR2: MNHNS, SASEGT. DNA of the CDR3: TGTGCCAGCAGTGGCGACTATGGCTACACCTTC. Translation gives CASSGDYGYTF.

The V gene is TRBV5-1, the J gene TRBJ2-7; 15 bases line up with TRBD2. The CDR3 is 15 amino acids. From germline, CDR1 is SGHRS and CDR2 YFSETQ. After removal of 3 bases from V and 6 bases from J, the junction contained 4 bases not matched to a gene. CDR3 sequence: CASSSTGLAGGEQYF. The CDR3 nucleotides are TGCGCCAGCAGCTCCACGGGACTAGCGGGAGGCGAGCAGTACTTC.

This chain connects TRBV30 to TRBJ2-2; D possibly corresponds to TRBD1 (5 bases). Germline values: CDR1 GTSNPN, CDR2 SVGIG (reference sequence). Trimming shortened V by 0 bases and J by 2 bases, and 13 bases separated the two germline ends. The CDR3 contains 16 residues. This CDR3 is CAWSVQVGVNTGELFF. The CDR3 coding sequence is TGTGCCTGGAGTGTACAAGTAGGGGTTAACACCGGGGAGCTGTTTTTT.

J is TRBJ2-7 and V is TRBV18; TRBD2 aligns across 8 bases. The CDR3 length is 14 residues. Losses at the gene ends were 5 bases for V and 2 bases for J; bases not matched to a gene: 5. The germline V gene encodes CDR1 KGHSH and CDR2 LQKENI. The CDR3 protein is CASSSGGAPYEQYF. The CDR3 DNA sequence: TGTGCCAGCTCATCGGGGGGGGCCCCCTACGAGCAGTACTTC.

This chain links TRBV5-4 with TRBJ2-2; 12 bases fit TRBD2. The CDR3 sequence is 16 residues long. Germline CDR1 is SGHNT and CDR2 is YYREEE (reference sequence). Germline trimming cut 1 base from V and 4 bases from J; bases unmatched to any gene: 2. CDR3 coding DNA: TGTGCCAGCAGCTTGTTACTAGCGGGGGGCACCGGGGAGCTGTTTTTT. Translation: CASSLLLAGGTGELFF.

The chain links TRBV5-1 to TRBJ1-1; 10 bases map to TRBD1. After removal of 0 bases from V and 3 bases from J, the junction contained 2 bases not matched to a gene. The CDR3 has 15 residues. The V gene's germline CDR1 is SGHRS and CDR2 YFSETQ. The DNA of the CDR3 is TGCGCCAGCAGCTTGGAGACAGGGGGCTACACTGAAGCTTTCTTT. Translated: CASSLETGGYTEAFF.

This chain connects TRBV7-6 to TRBJ2-5; 11 bases are shared with TRBD2. Germline values: CDR1 SGHVS, CDR2 FNYEAQ. This CDR3 region has 15 residues. V lost 3 bases, J lost 5 bases, and 5 bases stayed unmatched. The CDR3 loop reads CASSLGLAGGETQYF. CDR3 DNA sequence: TGTGCCAGCAGCTTGGGGCTAGCGGGAGGCGAGACCCAGTACTTC.